This T cell receptor (beta chain) comes out of a study of cytomegalovirus exposure and HLA in healthy donors. The CDR3 sequence is 13 residues long. Germline V lookup: CDR1 SQVTM, CDR2 ANQGSEA. V dropped 5 bases and J dropped 2; count of bases not matched to a gene: 3. It was with 60 Vbeta and 13 Jbeta primers that the PCR ran. Sequencing used immunoSEQ multiplex PCR; TCRdb keeps in-frame clones, though not all of them. The sample holds 150,000 to 200,000 clones; just under 80% are singletons and the top ten take under 2%. This clonotype was obtained from a woman under 40 in good health and CMV-seronegative. The sequenced sample was PBMCs. The rearrangement uses TRBV29-1 and TRBJ1-1; 9 bases fit TRBD1. CDR3 residues: CSVRTGENTEAFF. CDR3 DNA sequence: TGCAGCGTTCGGACAGGGGAAAACACTGAAGCTTTCTTT.